This T cell receptor beta chain appears in the sequencing data of a study of cytomegalovirus exposure and HLA in healthy donors. Study findings and constraints: The only immune exposure information that was available was CMV serostatus. Later analysis identified a missense DCLRE1C variant that was linked to TCR beta V- and J-gene trimming.

This CDR3 is built from 14 residues. Trimming removed 3 bases at V and 0 bases at J, with 8 bases between. Germline V gene sequence: CDR1 SGDLS, CDR2 YYNGEE. As for this clone: Antigen specificity is unknown.

Primers: 60 Vbeta forward and 13 Jbeta reverse. Sequencing was performed with immunoSEQ multiplex PCR; in TCRdb, only in-frame clones are kept and a portion is missing. The table records around 170,000 clones, 80% of them present only once. The origin of this receptor is a man aged 40-50 years in good health and CMV-seropositive. The J gene is TRBJ2-3, the V gene TRBV9, with a tentative D call TRBD1 (5 bases). Sample: PBMCs. CDR3 sequence (DNA): TGTGCCAGCAGCGGGAGACAGAGCACAGATACGCAGTATTTT. Translation: CASSGRQSTDTQYF.